This T cell receptor (beta chain) comes out of a study of cytomegalovirus exposure and HLA in healthy donors. About the study: The use of the same platform for the 100 to 150 validation repertoires and the roughly 670 first-cohort repertoires was reported by a later analysis. Notes on the study in general: Through in vitro validation, three CMV-associated chains were shown to be specific for CMV antigens. According to the study, roughly 160 TCR beta chains were cytomegalovirus-associated. Later, an analysis found that TCR clusters from the first cohort tended to co-occur in the 120 validation repertoires.

Details on this clone: The antigen is undetermined.

CDR3 length: 15 residues. The germline gives CDR1 SGDLS, CDR2 YYNGEE. The V end lost 2 bases, the J end lost 0 bases, and 9 bases lay between the germline ends. Sequencing was performed with immunoSEQ multiplex PCR; in TCRdb, only in-frame clones are kept and a portion is missing. The top ten clones hold approximately 0.82% of a sample with about 160,000 clones, about 95% of them seen once. The sequencing input was PBMCs. The clonotype comes from a woman between 18 and 29 years old in good health and CMV-seronegative. The gene calls are TRBV9 and TRBJ2-1, with D perhaps matching TRBD1 (5 bases). The CDR3 region is CASSVQGSSYNEQFF. The CDR3 DNA follows: TGTGCCAGCAGCGTCCAGGGAAGCTCCTACAATGAGCAGTTCTTC.